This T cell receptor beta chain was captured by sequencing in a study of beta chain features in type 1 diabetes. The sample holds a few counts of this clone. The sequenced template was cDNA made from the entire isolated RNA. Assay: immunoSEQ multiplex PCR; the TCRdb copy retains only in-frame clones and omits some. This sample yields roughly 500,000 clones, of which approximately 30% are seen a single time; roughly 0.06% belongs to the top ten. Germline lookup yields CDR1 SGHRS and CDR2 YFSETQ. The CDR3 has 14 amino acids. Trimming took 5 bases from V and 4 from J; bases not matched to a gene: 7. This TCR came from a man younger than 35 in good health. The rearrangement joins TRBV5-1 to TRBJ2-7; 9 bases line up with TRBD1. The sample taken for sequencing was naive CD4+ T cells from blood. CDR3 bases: TGCGCCAGCAGACCGGGACAGGGTATTTACGAGCAGTACTTC. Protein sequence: CASRPGQGIYEQYF.